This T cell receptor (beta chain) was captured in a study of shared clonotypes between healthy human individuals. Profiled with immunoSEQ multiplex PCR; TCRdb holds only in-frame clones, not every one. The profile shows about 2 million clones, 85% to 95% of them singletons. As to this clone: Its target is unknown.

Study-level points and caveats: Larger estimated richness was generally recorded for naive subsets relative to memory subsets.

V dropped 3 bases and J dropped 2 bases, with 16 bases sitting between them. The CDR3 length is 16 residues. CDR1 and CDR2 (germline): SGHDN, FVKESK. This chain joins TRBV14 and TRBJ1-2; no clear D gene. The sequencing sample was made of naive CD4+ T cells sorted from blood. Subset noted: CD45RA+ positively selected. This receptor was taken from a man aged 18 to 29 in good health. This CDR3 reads CASSQAWNGWNYGYTF. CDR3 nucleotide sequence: TGTGCCAGCAGCCAGGCATGGAACGGATGGAACTATGGCTACACCTTC.